These 24 T cell receptor beta chains came from one sample sequenced in a study of cytomegalovirus exposure and HLA in healthy donors. The method was immunoSEQ multiplex PCR; TCRdb's version includes in-frame clones alone and lacks a portion of them. The data contain 250,000 or so clones, 90% of them singletons. Sequencing was carried out using PBMCs. These receptors all come from a woman under 30 in good health and CMV-seronegative.

The rearrangement links TRBV10-1 to TRBJ2-1; a weak D match, TRBD1 (5 bases). Germline-derived CDR1 and CDR2 are WNHNN and SYGVQD (reference sequence). The CDR3 spans 13 residues. Trimming removed 4 bases at V and 8 bases at J, with 12 bases between. Here the CDR3 reads CASSAGYVDEQFF. The CDR3 coding sequence is TGCGCCAGCAGTGCAGGGTACGTTGATGAGCAGTTCTTC.

The CDR3 coding sequence is TGTGCCAGCTCACGGACTGGGACATCCTCCTACGAGCAGTACTTC. Its translation is CASSRTGTSSYEQYF. V usage is TRBV18 and J usage is TRBJ2-7; possibly TRBD1 for D (6 bases). Germline lookup yields CDR1 KGHSH and CDR2 LQKENI. Trimming removed 4 bases from V and 0 bases from J, with 13 bases in between. This CDR3 spans 15 amino acids. The full variable domain, its missing parts supplied by reference TRBV18 and TRBJ2-7, is NAGVMQNPRHLVRRRGQEARLRCSPMKGHSHVYWYRQLPEEGLKFMVYLQKENIIDESGMPKERFSAEFPKEGPSILRIQQVVRGDSAAYFCASSRTGTSSYEQYFGPGTRLTVT.

J is TRBJ2-1 and V is TRBV27; 8 bases line up with TRBD2. Germline CDR1 reads MNHEY; CDR2 reads SMNVEV (reference sequence). V lost 8 bases to trimming and J lost 6 bases; unmatched junction nucleotides: 15. This CDR3 has 16 residues. For the CDR3, the DNA is TGTGCCAGCGGAAGAACAGCGGGGGTAAAGGTCAATGAGCAGTTCTTC. Protein product: CASGRTAGVKVNEQFF.

V usage is TRBV4-3 and J usage is TRBJ2-3; 9 nucleotides match TRBD1. The germline V gene encodes CDR1 LGHNA and CDR2 YSLEER. V dropped 3 bases and J dropped 6; count of bases not matched to a gene: 7. The CDR3 runs to 15 residues. The CDR3: CASSQDRQGGDTQYF. The CDR3 DNA is TGCGCCAGCAGCCAGGATCGACAGGGGGGCGATACGCAGTATTTT.

The chain is built from TRBV28 and TRBJ1-1; D gene ambiguous. The CDR3 consists of 12 residues. Deletions cut 11 bases from V and 5 bases from J, with 15 bases between. CDR1 and CDR2 from the germline V gene are MDHEN and SYDVKM. CDR3 protein: CASREGGTEAFF. The CDR3 DNA reads as TGTGCCTCGCGTGAGGGTGGGACTGAAGCTTTCTTT.

Turning to this clone: The sample carries other DNA sequences with the same CDR3. V usage is TRBV6-4 and J usage is TRBJ2-1, with 12 bases lining up with TRBD2. CDR1 is MRHNA and CDR2 is SNTAGT in the germline V gene. The CDR3 consists of 15 residues. J gave up 3 bases and V 4 bases, and 1 base lay outside the gene matches. In DNA, the CDR3 is TGTGCCAGCAGTGCGACTAGCGGGGGCTACAATGAGCAGTTCTTC. Protein: CASSATSGGYNEQFF.

This chain connects TRBV19 to TRBJ2-3; 7 positions match TRBD1. The CDR3 is 14 amino acids. V was clipped by 7 bases and J by 5 bases; unmatched bases: 9. Germline assignment: CDR1 LNHDA and CDR2 SQIVND (reference sequence). CDR3 loop: CASNPRGSGDTQYF. Written as DNA, the CDR3 is TGTGCCAGTAACCCCAGGGGGTCCGGAGATACGCAGTATTTT.

Comments on this clone: A read error may produce the germline difference seen at one junction end. The chain combines TRBV7-9 with TRBJ1-1; D is ambiguous. The CDR3 spans 12 residues. Germline lookup yields CDR1 SEHNR and CDR2 FQNEAQ (reference sequence). This CDR3 reads CASSLEPTEPVF. CDR3 in DNA: TGTGCCAGCAGCTTAGAACCTACCGAGCCCGTCTTT.

This clone was recorded only once. The chain carries TRBV29-1 and TRBJ2-6; D perhaps matches TRBD2 (6 bases). The CDR3 is 15 amino acids. Between the trimmed V and J ends, which lost 4 bases and 0 bases, there was a span of 10 bases. CDR1 and CDR2 (germline): SQVTM, ANQGSEA. This chain's CDR3 is CSVGLDYSGANVLTF. The CDR3 DNA reads TGCAGCGTTGGGTTGGACTACTCTGGGGCCAACGTCCTGACTTTC.

This chain uses TRBV20-1 with TRBJ1-1; no clear D. CDR1 is DFQATT, CDR2 SNEGSKA, per germline (reference sequence). The CDR3 spans 11 residues. The CDR3 spells CRLSRNTEAFF. The CDR3 DNA is TGCAGACTCTCTAGAAACACTGAAGCTTTCTTT.

This rearrangement joins TRBV28 to TRBJ1-3; 8 bases agree with TRBD1. The germline CDR1 and CDR2 sequences are MDHEN and SYDVKM. The CDR3 loop spans 15 amino acids. V lost 2 bases and J lost 3; bases outside the gene matches: 3. The DNA of the CDR3 is TGTGCCAGCAGTTTAGCAACAGGGGGTGGAAACACCATATATTTT. It specifies CASSLATGGGNTIYF.

The rearrangement joins TRBV27 to TRBJ2-2; 11 bases are a match to TRBD1. CDR3 length equals 15 residues. The V gene's germline CDR1 is MNHEY and CDR2 SMNVEV (reference sequence). The V gene end was trimmed by 3 bases and the J gene end by 6 bases; junction bases not matched to a gene: 3. The CDR3: CASSFEGQGAGELFF. The DNA for the CDR3 is TGTGCCAGCAGTTTTGAGGGACAGGGGGCCGGGGAGCTGTTTTTT.

The V gene is TRBV28, the J gene TRBJ2-1; 10 positions match TRBD2. The V segment lost 5 bases and the J segment 8 bases; nucleotides outside the gene matches: 18. The CDR3 has 18 amino acids. CDR1 and CDR2 (germline): MDHEN, SYDVKM. CDR3: CASSPSSGGLLRFYEQFF. DNA of the CDR3: TGTGCCAGCAGTCCATCTAGCGGGGGCCTCCTTCGGTTCTATGAGCAGTTCTTC.

The chain is built from TRBV7-9 and TRBJ1-4, with a possible D match to TRBD1 (6 bases). The germline CDR1 and CDR2 sequences are SEHNR and FQNEAQ (reference sequence). The ends were cut back, 5 bases at V and 6 bases at J, with 19 bases in the middle. The CDR3 consists of 16 residues. CDR3 nucleotides: TGTGCCAGCAGCCGATATACGGGACAAGCGGATGAAAAACTGTTTTTT. Translating gives CASSRYTGQADEKLFF.

The chain employs TRBV19 and TRBJ1-1; possible D gene TRBD1, 6 bases. The CDR3 loop spans 15 amino acids. In germline, CDR1 is LNHDA, CDR2 SQIVND (reference sequence). The V end lost 3 bases, the J end lost 8 bases, and 19 bases lay between the germline ends. The CDR3 here is CASSIRGKGLLEAFF. DNA of the CDR3: TGTGCCAGTAGTATCAGGGGCAAAGGGTTACTCGAAGCTTTCTTT.

The chain uses TRBV4-1 and TRBJ2-3; 12 nucleotides match TRBD2. This CDR3 contains 16 residues. Germline V gene lookup returns CDR1 MGHRA and CDR2 YSYEKL. V lost 0 bases to trimming and J lost 4 bases; unmatched junction nucleotides: 2. The CDR3: CASSQELAGGPDTQYF. The CDR3, as DNA: TGCGCCAGCAGCCAAGAGCTAGCGGGGGGGCCAGATACGCAGTATTTT.

The chain combines TRBV18 with TRBJ1-2; 7 nucleotides agree with TRBD1. Trimming removed 2 bases from V and 6 bases from J; junction bases left unmatched: 12. Germline CDR1 is KGHSH and CDR2 is LQKENI. The CDR3 consists of 16 residues. CDR3 region: CASSPYPDRSRDGYTF. CDR3 DNA: TGTGCCAGCTCACCATACCCGGACAGGTCAAGGGATGGCTACACCTTC.

The chain joins TRBV5-1 to TRBJ1-1; D is possibly TRBD1 (5 bases). The CDR3 is 15 residues long. V dropped 2 bases and J dropped 0 bases, with 11 bases sitting between them. Germline-derived CDR1 and CDR2 are SGHRS and YFSETQ. CDR3 loop: CASSLATDMNTEAFF. Written as DNA, the CDR3 is TGCGCCAGCAGCTTAGCGACAGACATGAACACTGAAGCTTTCTTT.

This chain connects TRBV10-1 to TRBJ2-7, with 8 bases lining up with TRBD1. V was pared by 4 bases and J by 3 bases, with 5 bases of the junction left unmatched. From germline, CDR1 is WNHNN and CDR2 SYGVQD (reference sequence). CDR3 size: 14 residues. The CDR3 coding sequence is TGCGCCAGCAGTGCGGGACAGGCCTTCTACGAGCAGTACTTC. Translating gives CASSAGQAFYEQYF.

The rearrangement links TRBV30 to TRBJ2-1; 9 bases are a match to TRBD2. The germline V gene has CDR1 GTSNPN and CDR2 SVGIG (reference sequence). V was pared by 7 bases and J by 3 bases, with 7 bases of the junction left unmatched. The CDR3 extends over 14 amino acids. CDR3 sequence (DNA): TGTGCCTACCAACGCGGGGGGGTCTACAATGAGCAGTTCTTC. Translating gives CAYQRGGVYNEQFF. Looking up the rest from reference TRBV30 and TRBJ2-1 gives the full variable domain: SQTIHQWPATLVQPVGSPLSLECTVEGTSNPNLYWYRQAAGRGLQLLFYSVGIGQISSEVPQNLSASRPQDRQFILSSKKLLLSDSGFYLCAYQRGGVYNEQFFGPGTRLTVL.

The gene calls are TRBV27 and TRBJ1-6; D is unclear. Looked up from germline, CDR1 is MNHEY and CDR2 is SMNVEV (reference sequence). Trimming stripped 2 bases from V and 10 bases from J, with 18 bases between. The CDR3 sequence is 16 residues long. The CDR3 DNA is TGTGCCAGCAGTTTAGATCCGACCCCTGGAGGGTCACCCCTCCACTTT. It yields the protein CASSLDPTPGGSPLHF.

The V and J genes are TRBV7-9 and TRBJ2-3, with a tentative D call TRBD1 (5 bases). Trimming removed 4 bases from V and 3 bases from J, with 8 bases in between. The CDR3 is made up of 13 amino acids. Germline V gene data show CDR1 as SEHNR and CDR2 as FQNEAQ (reference sequence). The CDR3 sequence is CASSSTVTDTQYF. The CDR3 DNA reads TGTGCCAGCAGCTCGACAGTTACAGATACGCAGTATTTT.

The chain combines TRBV11-2 with TRBJ2-1, with D perhaps TRBD2 (6 bases). Looked up from germline, CDR1 is SGHAT and CDR2 is FQNNGV. Trimming took off 4 bases at V and 4 bases at J, with 20 bases between the two ends. This CDR3 contains 17 residues. The CDR3: CASSSLFGLATYNEQFF. The CDR3 region has the DNA TGTGCCAGCAGCTCCTTATTTGGGCTAGCGACTTACAATGAGCAGTTCTTC. The full variable domain, completed using reference TRBV11-2 and TRBJ2-1, is EAGVAQSPRYKIIEKRQSVAFWCNPISGHATLYWYQQILGQGPKLLIQFQNNGVVDDSQLPKDRFSAERLKGVDSTLKIQPAKLEDSAVYLCASSSLFGLATYNEQFFGPGTRLTVL.

V is TRBV7-3 and J is TRBJ1-1; unclear D gene. CDR1 and CDR2 (germline): SGHTA, FQGTGA. This CDR3 comprises 13 residues. The ends were cut back, 3 bases at V and 3 bases at J, with 8 bases in the middle. The CDR3 region has the DNA TGTGCCAGCAGCTTGGTCCAGGACACTGAAGCTTTCTTT. It translates to CASSLVQDTEAFF.